These 24 T cell receptor beta chains came from one sample sequenced in a study of regulatory T cells in long-lasting Graves disease. Construction of TCR beta libraries relied on iRepertoire HTBI primers and on Arm-PCR targeting CDR3 regions. Using its own MiXCR run on the multiplex PCR reads, TCRdb lists one record per CDR3 protein. Counted here are approximately 400,000 distinct CDR3 sequences, 15% occurring once; the ten biggest clones make up around 17%. As to time point: newly diagnosed GD, antithyroid drugs for less than 3 months. Researchers made the TCR library from RNA that was extracted from PBMCs. This same sample was also part of a study on T cells in Graves' hyperthyroidism and ophthalmopathy.

Sequenced material: peripheral blood mononuclear cells (PBMCs), taken at new diagnosis, from a patient treated with antithyroid drugs. The source of these receptors is a woman between 25 and 40 years old with Graves disease.

Ten or more counts support this clonotype. V usage is TRBV2 and J usage is TRBJ1-6; TRBD1 agrees at 7 bases. V lost 5 bases to trimming and J lost 9 bases; unmatched junction nucleotides: 10. This CDR3 spans 15 amino acids. The V gene's germline CDR1 is SNHLY and CDR2 FYNNEI. The CDR3 region is CASSNGQVLSSPLHF. The DNA for the CDR3 is TGTGCCAGCAGTAACGGACAGGTGTTGAGTTCACCCCTCCACTTT.

Many counts were recorded for this clonotype. The V and J genes are TRBV7-2 and TRBJ2-7; weak D call: TRBD1 (6 bases). CDR1 and CDR2 from the germline V gene are SGHTA and FQGNSA. Trimming shortened V by 2 bases and J by 0 bases, and 14 bases separated the two germline ends. The CDR3 is 16 amino acids. DNA for the CDR3: TGTGCCAGCAGCTTAACTGGGACACAAAGCTCCTACGAGCAGTACTTC. Translating gives CASSLTGTQSSYEQYF.

This clonotype showed up many times. The chain employs TRBV9 and TRBJ2-7, with 7 bases lining up with TRBD2. The CDR3 totals 15 residues. Trimming at V came to 0 bases and at J to 6 bases, leaving 9 bases not matched to a gene. Germline loops: CDR1 SGDLS, CDR2 YYNGEE. The CDR3 reads CASSVGGAGLFEQYF. The CDR3 coding sequence is TGTGCCAGCAGCGTAGGGGGAGCGGGACTATTCGAGCAGTACTTC.

The genes are TRBV30 and TRBJ2-3, with D maybe TRBD2 (5 bases). The CDR3 runs to 14 residues. The germline V gene encodes CDR1 GTSNPN and CDR2 SVGIG (reference sequence). Deletions cut 1 base from V and 2 bases from J, with 10 bases between. CDR3 sequence: CAWSGAANTDTQYF. CDR3 bases: TGTGCCTGGAGTGGAGCGGCTAACACAGATACGCAGTATTTT. Based on the CDR3 plus reference TRBV30 and TRBJ2-3, the full variable domain is SQTIHQWPATLVQPVGSPLSLECTVEGTSNPNLYWYRQAAGRGLQLLFYSVGIGQISSEVPQNLSASRPQDRQFILSSKKLLLSDSGFYLCAWSGAANTDTQYFGPGTRLTVL.

This clonotype was counted many times. The genes are TRBV28 and TRBJ2-1; 8 nucleotides match TRBD2. This CDR3 has 16 residues. Germline assignment: CDR1 MDHEN and CDR2 SYDVKM. V lost 7 bases to trimming and J lost 3 bases; unmatched junction nucleotides: 11. CDR3 coding DNA: TGTGCCAGCAATCCATCCGGGCTAGCGGGCTACAATGAGCAGTTCTTC. This codes for CASNPSGLAGYNEQFF.

Regarding this clonotype: Just one base apart from a much larger clone, this may be a read error. The CDR3 region is CASGLRTGSNQSQHF. The CDR3 DNA reads as TGTGCCAGCGGTCTTCGGACAGGGTCGAATCAGTCCCAGCATTTT. The rearrangement joins TRBV6-2 or TRBV6-3 to TRBJ1-5, with TRBD1 matching 8 bases. Germline-derived CDR1 and CDR2 are MNHEY and SVGEGT. The CDR3 runs to 15 residues.

This clonotype was picked up a small number of times. The chain uses TRBV12-3 or TRBV12-4 and TRBJ2-7, with D perhaps matching TRBD2 (5 bases). Trimming stripped 3 bases from V and 5 bases from J, with 17 bases between. CDR3 length: 15 amino acids. The CDR3 protein is CASSLGPRGPHEQYF. DNA for the CDR3: TGTGCCAGCAGTTTGGGCCCCAGAGGGCCCCACGAGCAGTACTTC.

The V call is TRBV6-1, the J call TRBJ2-3; D unresolved. Between the trimmed V and J ends, which lost 7 bases and 1 base, there was a span of 9 bases. The CDR3 is made up of 13 amino acids. Germline V gene data show CDR1 as MNHNS and CDR2 as SASEGT. CDR3 loop: CASTPAGTDTQYF. CDR3 bases: TGTGCCAGCACGCCGGCAGGCACAGATACGCAGTATTTT.

This clonotype was seen repeatedly, ten times or more. The chain recombines TRBV7-2 with TRBJ2-3; 8 bases align to TRBD2. Trimming removed 3 bases from V and 1 base from J; junction bases left unmatched: 6. This CDR3 has 16 residues. Germline V lookup: CDR1 SGHTA, CDR2 FQGNSA. CDR3 loop: CASSLGEAGGTDTQYF. The CDR3, as DNA: TGTGCCAGCAGCTTGGGAGAAGCGGGAGGCACAGATACGCAGTATTTT.

This clonotype came up a few times. This chain links TRBV11-1 with TRBJ1-2; tentative D call: TRBD1 (5 bases). Germline V gives CDR1 SGHAT, CDR2 FQDESV (reference sequence). The CDR3 covers 16 residues. V was shortened by 5 bases and J by 0 bases, with 16 bases between the two germline ends. The CDR3 reads CASSTQGRTTNYGYTF. The CDR3 DNA follows: TGTGCCAGCAGCACCCAGGGACGGACGACTAACTATGGCTACACCTTC.

V usage is TRBV25-1 and J usage is TRBJ2-1; 8 bases match TRBD2. The germline V gene has CDR1 MGHDK and CDR2 SYGVNS. The CDR3 sequence is 15 residues long. V lost 1 base to trimming and J lost 10 bases; unmatched junction nucleotides: 9. CDR3 DNA sequence: TGTGCCAGCAGTGAATGGCGGGTTAGCGGGGCGGAGCAGTTCTTC. Its translation is CASSEWRVSGAEQFF.

The chain uses TRBV7-2 and TRBJ2-3, with a possible D match to TRBD2 (6 bases). The length of the CDR3 is 14 residues. Looked up from germline, CDR1 is SGHTA and CDR2 is FQGNSA. Trimming stripped 4 bases from V and 4 bases from J, with 12 bases between. Written as DNA, the CDR3 is TGTGCCAGCAGCTCCCGGGAGAATGCAGATACGCAGTATTTT. Translated: CASSSRENADTQYF.

The chain carries TRBV19 and TRBJ1-1, with unresolved D. The germline V gene encodes CDR1 LNHDA and CDR2 SQIVND (reference sequence). This CDR3 region has 14 residues. The V end lost 2 bases, the J end lost 0 bases, and 7 bases lay between the germline ends. The CDR3 nucleotides read TGTGCCAGTAGTATAACCGTCATGAACACTGAAGCTTTCTTT. Translating gives CASSITVMNTEAFF.

The table lists this clonotype with many counts. J is TRBJ2-1 and V is TRBV6-5; 8 bases map to TRBD2. The CDR3 runs 16 residues. Germline CDR1 MNHEY, CDR2 SVGAGI. V dropped 2 bases and J dropped 0; count of bases not matched to a gene: 3. The CDR3 DNA sequence: TGTGCCAGCAGTTACCTGGCGGGAGGCTCCTACAATGAGCAGTTCTTC. Protein sequence: CASSYLAGGSYNEQFF.

This clonotype came up many times. The V gene is TRBV4-1, the J gene TRBJ2-1, with TRBD2 matching over 8 bases. The length of the CDR3 is 15 residues. Germline V gives CDR1 MGHRA, CDR2 YSYEKL. Germline trimming cut 0 bases from V and 6 bases from J; bases unmatched to any gene: 4. The chain's CDR3 is CASSQEGTRGNEQFF. The CDR3 DNA follows: TGCGCCAGCAGCCAAGAGGGGACTAGGGGCAATGAGCAGTTCTTC.

Worth noting for this clonotype: This may come from a read error, since a much larger clone is one base off. The rearrangement joins TRBV30 to TRBJ2-2; 9 bases match TRBD1. The CDR3 is 16 amino acids. V lost 0 bases, J lost 6 bases, and 8 bases stayed unmatched. Looked up from germline, CDR1 is GTSNPN and CDR2 is SVGIG (reference sequence). CDR3 sequence reads: CAWSVIPDRGSGELFF. The CDR3 DNA sequence: TGTGCCTGGAGTGTTATCCCGGACAGGGGCTCCGGGGAGCTGTTTTTT.

This clonotype was counted a few times. The chain links TRBV9 to TRBJ2-2; 7 bases align to TRBD2. The CDR3 runs to 16 residues. Germline trimming cut 0 bases from V and 5 bases from J; bases unmatched to any gene: 7. Germline CDR1 and CDR2: SGDLS and YYNGEE. The CDR3 loop reads CASSVGFGGRTGELFF. The CDR3 bases are TGTGCCAGCAGCGTAGGATTTGGCGGGAGAACCGGGGAGCTGTTTTTT.

In this sample, this clonotype turned up many times. The rearrangement uses TRBV30 and TRBJ2-1, with D uncertain. The germline CDR1 and CDR2 sequences are GTSNPN and SVGIG (reference sequence). V was clipped by 2 bases and J by 8 bases, with 10 bases between them. The CDR3 extends over 12 amino acids. This chain's CDR3 is CAWSPGSDEQFF. The CDR3 DNA reads TGTGCCTGGAGTCCAGGTTCGGATGAGCAGTTCTTC.

This clonotype was recorded at least ten times. The chain is built from TRBV30 and TRBJ1-1; D remains ambiguous. V lost 4 bases and J 3 bases, leaving 15 bases between the germline ends. CDR3 length: 14 residues. Germline V gene data show CDR1 as GTSNPN and CDR2 as SVGIG (reference sequence). CDR3: CAWTLGGPDTEAFF. CDR3 nucleotide sequence: TGTGCCTGGACGCTGGGAGGTCCGGACACTGAAGCTTTCTTT.

In its sample, this clonotype was seen many times. The chain recombines TRBV30 with TRBJ1-4; a possible D gene is TRBD1 (5 bases). Germline V gene lookup returns CDR1 GTSNPN and CDR2 SVGIG (reference sequence). CDR3 length: 14 amino acids. The V gene lost 6 bases and the J gene lost 0 bases, with 11 bases spanning the gap. The CDR3 sequence: CACLGGTTNEKLFF. CDR3 DNA: TGTGCCTGCCTGGGGGGTACAACTAATGAAAAACTGTTTTTT.

In regard to this clonotype: A read error is possible here, since a much larger clone lies one base away. The chain combines TRBV6-1 with TRBJ2-7; 13 bases are shared with TRBD2. J gave up 7 bases and V 10 bases, and 19 bases lay outside the gene matches. This CDR3 region has 17 residues. CDR1 is MNHNS and CDR2 is SASEGT in the germline V gene. This CDR3 is CAIRDKRTSGSHNEQYF. The CDR3 nucleotides are TGTGCCATCCGGGACAAGAGGACTAGCGGGAGCCACAATGAGCAGTACTTC.

This clonotype was found many times. This sequence joins TRBV11-3 and TRBJ2-7; TRBD1 aligns across 8 bases. The V gene's germline CDR1 is SGHNT and CDR2 YENEEA. The length of the CDR3 is 14 residues. Trimming cost V 4 bases and J 5 bases; bases outside gene matches: 7. CDR3 DNA: TGTGCCAGCAGCTCCAGACAGGGGTCTGACGAGCAGTACTTC. This codes for CASSSRQGSDEQYF.

This clonotype was observed many times. This chain links TRBV7-3 with TRBJ1-2; D call uncertain. V was clipped by 2 bases and J by 8 bases, with 15 bases between them. The length of the CDR3 is 14 residues. Germline V gene data show CDR1 as SGHTA and CDR2 as FQGTGA. The CDR3 DNA follows: TGTGCCAGCAGCTTACCAGCGACATCCGCCGGCTACACCTTC. Protein: CASSLPATSAGYTF.

This clonotype was observed at least ten times. V and J are TRBV5-1 and TRBJ2-1; D gene uncertain. Trimming took off 3 bases at V and 5 bases at J, with 9 bases between the two ends. CDR3 length: 13 residues. From germline, CDR1 is SGHRS and CDR2 YFSETQ. CDR3 protein: CASSWLSNNEQFF. CDR3 nucleotides: TGCGCCAGCAGCTGGCTTTCAAACAATGAGCAGTTCTTC.